These 14 T cell receptor beta chains were sequenced from one sample in a study of identical twins. TCRdb processed the 5' RACE reads anew with MiXCR; each CDR3 protein has one entry. The table includes around 450,000 distinct CDR3 sequences, 14% detected once. This same sample was also part of a study on yellow fever vaccine responses in identical twins.

The specimen sequenced was CD4+ T cells sorted from blood. These receptors originate from a woman younger than 30 in good health.

The chain recombines TRBV7-8 with TRBJ2-5; 12 bases align to TRBD2. The germline V gene encodes CDR1 SGHVS and CDR2 FQNEAQ. The CDR3 length is 16 residues. The V and J ends lost 5 bases and 5 bases, in that order; junction bases with no gene match: 9. Here the CDR3 DNA reads TGTGCCAGCAGCATAGGACTAGCGGGAAATAGCGAGACCCAGTACTTC. This encodes CASSIGLAGNSETQYF.

The chain uses TRBV27 and TRBJ2-2, with TRBD2 matching 12 bases. The CDR3 has 16 residues. Germline loops: CDR1 MNHEY, CDR2 SMNVEV (reference sequence). V shed 4 bases and J 6 bases; nucleotides not matched to a gene: 6. The CDR3 sequence is CASSYLAGGPPGELFF. CDR3 DNA: TGTGCCAGCAGTTATCTAGCGGGAGGGCCGCCCGGGGAGCTGTTTTTT.

The sample holds many counts of this clonotype. V is TRBV6-2 or TRBV6-3 and J is TRBJ2-1, with 7 nucleotides matching TRBD2. CDR1 MNHEY and CDR2 SVGEGT come from the germline V gene. This CDR3 spans 15 amino acids. Germline trimming cut 1 base from V and 7 bases from J; bases unmatched to any gene: 7. For the CDR3, the DNA is TGTGCCAGCAGTTACTGGCTAGCGGCCAGGAATGAGCAGTTCTTC. Its protein product is CASSYWLAARNEQFF.

This clonotype was counted only a few times. The chain employs TRBV4-2 and TRBJ2-2; D not certain. Trimming cost V 10 bases and J 5 bases, with 8 bases left between them. Germline values: CDR1 LGHNA, CDR2 YNFKEQ. The CDR3 runs 11 residues. CDR3 residues: CATSITGELFF. CDR3 in DNA: TGTGCCACCAGTATAACCGGGGAGCTGTTTTTT.

A word on this clonotype: A much larger clone differs from this one at a single base, so this may be a read error. The chain is built from TRBV5-1 and TRBJ2-3; TRBD2 is a possible D gene (6 bases). CDR1 and CDR2 (germline): SGHRS, YFSETQ. This CDR3 is 17 amino acids long. V was clipped by 4 bases and J by 0 bases, with 18 bases between them. The CDR3 here is CASSPGISGSSTDTQYF. CDR3 nucleotides: TGCGCCAGCAGCCCCGGGATTAGCGGATCAAGCACAGATACGCAGTATTTT.

Ten or more counts support this clonotype. The genes are TRBV20-1 and TRBJ2-1, with D unresolved. Germline CDR1 is DFQATT and CDR2 is SNEGSKA (reference sequence). Trimming shortened V by 7 bases and J by 6 bases, and 7 bases separated the two germline ends. The CDR3 runs 10 residues. DNA for the CDR3: TGCAGTGGGTGGCGCAATGAGCAGTTCTTC. Translation: CSGWRNEQFF.

In this sample, this clonotype turned up many times. The chain links TRBV29-1 to TRBJ2-2, with D uncertain. Germline-derived CDR1 and CDR2 are SQVTM and ANQGSEA. CDR3 size: 14 residues. V gave up 6 bases and J gave up 5 bases, with 16 bases separating them. The chain's CDR3 is CSVHIGGRTGELFF. The CDR3 DNA is TGCAGCGTCCACATAGGTGGGCGAACCGGGGAGCTGTTTTTT.

The J gene is TRBJ2-6, the V gene TRBV12-3 or TRBV12-4; TRBD1 aligns across 7 bases. The CDR3 sequence is 17 residues long. After removal of 6 bases from V and 4 bases from J, the junction contained 12 bases not matched to a gene. This CDR3 is CASSPRTGGAGANVLTF. The DNA for the CDR3 is TGTGCCAGCAGCCCTAGGACAGGTGGCGCGGGGGCCAACGTCCTGACTTTC.

This clonotype has only one observation. The chain employs TRBV6-5 and TRBJ2-2; D might be TRBD1 (6 bases). The V end lost 6 bases, the J end lost 0 bases, and 17 bases lay between the germline ends. This CDR3 contains 17 residues. Germline assignment: CDR1 MNHEY and CDR2 SVGAGI. The DNA for the CDR3 is TGTGCCAGCAGCCAGCTCGAGGGACAAGCGAACACCGGGGAGCTGTTTTTT. As protein: CASSQLEGQANTGELFF.

This clonotype turned up a few times. The chain joins TRBV29-1 to TRBJ2-1; D not resolved. Germline CDR1 reads SQVTM; CDR2 reads ANQGSEA. The CDR3 spans 14 residues. The germline V and J ends were trimmed by 6 bases and 2 bases, with 14 bases remaining between them. The CDR3 DNA reads as TGCAGCGTAAGAGCTTACGCTGCCTACAATGAGCAGTTCTTC. It yields the protein CSVRAYAAYNEQFF.

The chain employs TRBV15 and TRBJ2-1; tentative D call: TRBD2 (7 bases). Germline lookup yields CDR1 LNHNV and CDR2 YYDKDF (reference sequence). The CDR3 consists of 17 residues. The V end was cut by 3 bases, the J end by 9 bases, with 24 bases between. CDR3 amino acids: CATSRILDVAGASEQFF. CDR3 nucleotides: TGTGCCACCAGCAGGATACTAGATGTTGCGGGGGCCAGTGAGCAGTTCTTC.

This clonotype was counted between two and nine times. V usage is TRBV5-1 and J usage is TRBJ2-5; tentatively, D is TRBD1 (7 bases). V was pared by 4 bases and J by 5 bases, with 12 bases between. CDR1 and CDR2 from the germline V gene are SGHRS and YFSETQ. The CDR3 has 13 residues. The CDR3 reads CASSATGRETQYF. The CDR3 DNA sequence: TGCGCCAGCAGCGCGACAGGGAGGGAGACCCAGTACTTC.

This chain connects TRBV7-2 to TRBJ1-4; D uncertain. V was pared by 1 base and J by 6 bases, with 12 bases between. The CDR3 totals 15 residues. The germline V gene has CDR1 SGHTA and CDR2 FQGNSA. The CDR3 coding sequence is TGTGCCAGCAGCTTAGTGGGGAAGAGGGATGAAAAACTGTTTTTT. This encodes CASSLVGKRDEKLFF.

V and J are TRBV20-1 and TRBJ2-5; 11 nucleotides line up with TRBD2. With 6 bases clipped from V and 2 bases from J, the junction kept 8 bases outside the gene matches. From germline, CDR1 is DFQATT and CDR2 SNEGSKA (reference sequence). The CDR3 is made up of 15 amino acids. The CDR3 reads CSAPTSGAVQETQYF. For the CDR3, the DNA is TGCAGTGCCCCGACTAGCGGGGCCGTACAAGAGACCCAGTACTTC.